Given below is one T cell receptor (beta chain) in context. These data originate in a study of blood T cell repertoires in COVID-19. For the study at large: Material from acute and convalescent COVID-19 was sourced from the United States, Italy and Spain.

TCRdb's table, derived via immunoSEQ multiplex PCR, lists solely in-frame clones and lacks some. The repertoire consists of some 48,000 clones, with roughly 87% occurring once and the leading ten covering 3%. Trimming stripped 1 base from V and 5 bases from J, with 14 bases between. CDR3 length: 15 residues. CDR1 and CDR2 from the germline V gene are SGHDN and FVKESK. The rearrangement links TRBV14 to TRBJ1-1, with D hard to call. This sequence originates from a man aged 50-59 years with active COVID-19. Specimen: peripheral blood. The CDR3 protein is CASSQATPRGTEAFF. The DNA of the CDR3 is TGTGCCAGCAGCCAAGCTACTCCTAGAGGGACTGAAGCTTTCTTT.